This T cell receptor (beta chain) was captured in a study of blood T cell repertoires in COVID-19. Profiled with immunoSEQ multiplex PCR; TCRdb holds only in-frame clones, not every one. Here the sample spans some 150,000 clones, 70% to 85% being singletons. Germline values: CDR1 SGDLS, CDR2 YYNGEE. V gave up 0 bases and J gave up 6 bases, with 15 bases separating them. CDR3 length equals 16 residues. The rearrangement uses TRBV9 and TRBJ1-4; D possibly corresponds to TRBD1 (6 bases). What was sequenced was PBMCs or T cells enriched from blood (not recorded which). The clonotype originates from a man over 45 who had recovered from COVID-19. The CDR3 region is CASSVGLRRTDEKLFF. CDR3 DNA sequence: TGTGCCAGCAGCGTAGGTTTGCGGAGGACAGATGAAAAACTGTTTTTT.